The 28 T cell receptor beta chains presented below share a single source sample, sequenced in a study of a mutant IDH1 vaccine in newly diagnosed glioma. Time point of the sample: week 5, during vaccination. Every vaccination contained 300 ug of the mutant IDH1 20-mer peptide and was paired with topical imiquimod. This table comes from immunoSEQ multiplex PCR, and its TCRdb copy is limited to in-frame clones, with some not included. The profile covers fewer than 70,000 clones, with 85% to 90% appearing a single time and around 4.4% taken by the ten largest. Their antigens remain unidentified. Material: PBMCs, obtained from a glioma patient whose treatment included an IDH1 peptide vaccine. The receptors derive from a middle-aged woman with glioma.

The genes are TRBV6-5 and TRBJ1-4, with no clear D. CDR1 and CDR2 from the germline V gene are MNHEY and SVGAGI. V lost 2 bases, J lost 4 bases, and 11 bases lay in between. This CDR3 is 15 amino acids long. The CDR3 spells CASSYEWGGNEKLFF. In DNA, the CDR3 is TGTGCCAGCAGTTACGAGTGGGGTGGTAATGAAAAACTGTTTTTT.

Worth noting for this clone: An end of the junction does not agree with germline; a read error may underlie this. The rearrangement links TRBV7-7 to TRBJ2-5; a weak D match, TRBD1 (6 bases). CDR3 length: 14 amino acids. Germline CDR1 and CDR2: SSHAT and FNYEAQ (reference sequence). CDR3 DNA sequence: TGTGCTAGCAGCCCCCCAGGGGCGCGTGAGACCCAGTACTTC. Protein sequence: CASSPPGARETQYF.

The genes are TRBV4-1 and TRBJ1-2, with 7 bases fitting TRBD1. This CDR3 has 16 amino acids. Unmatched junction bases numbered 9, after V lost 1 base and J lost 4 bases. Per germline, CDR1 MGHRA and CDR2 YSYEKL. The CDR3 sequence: CASSQVLTGSSYGYTF. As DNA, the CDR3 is TGCGCCAGCAGCCAAGTACTGACAGGGAGCTCCTATGGCTACACCTTC.

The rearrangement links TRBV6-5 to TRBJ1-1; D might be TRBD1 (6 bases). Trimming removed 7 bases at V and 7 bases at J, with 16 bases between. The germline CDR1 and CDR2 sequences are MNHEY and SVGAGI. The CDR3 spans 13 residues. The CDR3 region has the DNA TGTGCCAGCATTGGGGGGGGCTTATTTGAAGCTTTCTTT. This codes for CASIGGGLFEAFF.

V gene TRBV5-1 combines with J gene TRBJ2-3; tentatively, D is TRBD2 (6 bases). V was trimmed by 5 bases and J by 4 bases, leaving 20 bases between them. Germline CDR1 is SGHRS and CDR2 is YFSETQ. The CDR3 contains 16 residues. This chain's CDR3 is CASSFEGPGGADTQYF. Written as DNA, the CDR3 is TGCGCCAGCAGTTTCGAGGGCCCCGGAGGGGCAGATACGCAGTATTTT.

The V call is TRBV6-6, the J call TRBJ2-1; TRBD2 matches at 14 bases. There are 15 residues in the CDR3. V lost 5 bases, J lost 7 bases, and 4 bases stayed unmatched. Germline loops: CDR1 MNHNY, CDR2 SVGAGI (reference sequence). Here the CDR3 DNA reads TGTGCCAGCAGTGCCGGGACTAGCGGGGGAAATGAGCAGTTCTTC. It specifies CASSAGTSGGNEQFF.

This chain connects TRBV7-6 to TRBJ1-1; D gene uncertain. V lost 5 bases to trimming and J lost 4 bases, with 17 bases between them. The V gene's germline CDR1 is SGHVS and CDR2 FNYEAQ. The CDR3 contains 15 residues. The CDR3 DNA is TGTGCCAGCAGCCGAGGTGCAGGTCGAGGCACTGAAGCTTTCTTT. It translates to CASSRGAGRGTEAFF.

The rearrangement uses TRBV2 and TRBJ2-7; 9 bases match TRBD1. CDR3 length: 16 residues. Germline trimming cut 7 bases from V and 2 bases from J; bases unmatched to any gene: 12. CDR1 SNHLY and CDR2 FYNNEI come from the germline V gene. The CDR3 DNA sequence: TGTGCCAGCATTCGGGACGGGACAGGGATCACCTACGAGCAGTACTTC. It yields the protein CASIRDGTGITYEQYF. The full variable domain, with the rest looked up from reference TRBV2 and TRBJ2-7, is EPEVTQTPSHQVTQMGQEVILRCVPISNHLYFYWYRQILGQKVEFLVSFYNNEISEKSEIFDDQFSVERPDGSNFTLKIRSTKLEDSAMYFCASIRDGTGITYEQYFGPGTRLTVT.

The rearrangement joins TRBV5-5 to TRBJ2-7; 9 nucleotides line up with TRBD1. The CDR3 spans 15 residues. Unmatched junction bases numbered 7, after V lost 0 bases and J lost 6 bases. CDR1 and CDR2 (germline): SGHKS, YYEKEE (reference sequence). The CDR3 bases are TGTGCCAGCAGCTTGGTAGGACAGGGGCGGGTCGAGCAGTACTTC. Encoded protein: CASSLVGQGRVEQYF.

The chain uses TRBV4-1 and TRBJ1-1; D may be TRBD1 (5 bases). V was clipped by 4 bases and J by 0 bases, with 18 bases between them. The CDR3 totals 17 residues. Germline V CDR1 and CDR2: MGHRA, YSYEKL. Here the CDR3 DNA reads TGCGCCAGCAGCCTCAACTACTTAACAGGAGTGAACACTGAAGCTTTCTTT. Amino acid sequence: CASSLNYLTGVNTEAFF.

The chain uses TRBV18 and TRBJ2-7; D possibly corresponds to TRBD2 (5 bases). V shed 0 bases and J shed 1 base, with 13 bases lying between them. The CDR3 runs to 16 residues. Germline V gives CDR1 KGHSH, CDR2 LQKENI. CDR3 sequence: CASSPPTGILSYEQYF. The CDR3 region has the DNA TGTGCCAGCTCACCACCGACGGGGATACTGTCCTACGAGCAGTACTTC.

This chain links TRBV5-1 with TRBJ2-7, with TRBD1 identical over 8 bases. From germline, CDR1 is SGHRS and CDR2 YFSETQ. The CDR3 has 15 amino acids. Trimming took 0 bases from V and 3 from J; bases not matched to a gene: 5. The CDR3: CASSLGTGRGYEQYF. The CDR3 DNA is TGCGCCAGCAGCTTGGGGACAGGGAGAGGCTACGAGCAGTACTTC.

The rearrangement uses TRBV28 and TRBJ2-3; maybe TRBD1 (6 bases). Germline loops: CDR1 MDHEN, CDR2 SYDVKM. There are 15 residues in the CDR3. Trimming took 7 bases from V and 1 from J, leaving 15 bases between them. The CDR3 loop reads CASNTGYSGTDTQYF. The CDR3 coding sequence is TGTGCCAGCAATACAGGGTACTCGGGCACAGATACGCAGTATTTT.

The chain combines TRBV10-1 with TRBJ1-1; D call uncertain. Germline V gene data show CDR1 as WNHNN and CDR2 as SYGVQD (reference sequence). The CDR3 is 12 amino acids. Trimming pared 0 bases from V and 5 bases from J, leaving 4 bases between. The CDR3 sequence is CASSESRTEAFF. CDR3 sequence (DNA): TGCGCCAGCAGTGAGTCACGGACTGAAGCTTTCTTT.

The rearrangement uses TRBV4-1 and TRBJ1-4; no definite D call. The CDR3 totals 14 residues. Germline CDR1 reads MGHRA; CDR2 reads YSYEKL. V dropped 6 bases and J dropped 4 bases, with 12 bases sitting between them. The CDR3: CASRAQLRNEKLFF. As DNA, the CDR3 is TGCGCCAGCAGAGCGCAGCTACGTAATGAAAAACTGTTTTTT.

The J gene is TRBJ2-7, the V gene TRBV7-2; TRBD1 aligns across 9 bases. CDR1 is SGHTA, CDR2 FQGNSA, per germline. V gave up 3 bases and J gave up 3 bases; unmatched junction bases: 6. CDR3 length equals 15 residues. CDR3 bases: TGTGCCAGCAGCTTGCGGGACAGGGACTTCTACGAGCAGTACTTC. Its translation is CASSLRDRDFYEQYF.

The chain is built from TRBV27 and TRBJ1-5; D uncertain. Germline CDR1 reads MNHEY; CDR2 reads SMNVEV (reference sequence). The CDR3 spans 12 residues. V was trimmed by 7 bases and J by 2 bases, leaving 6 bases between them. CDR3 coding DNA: TGTGCCAGCAAAGGCGGCAATCAGCCCCAGCATTTT. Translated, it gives CASKGGNQPQHF.

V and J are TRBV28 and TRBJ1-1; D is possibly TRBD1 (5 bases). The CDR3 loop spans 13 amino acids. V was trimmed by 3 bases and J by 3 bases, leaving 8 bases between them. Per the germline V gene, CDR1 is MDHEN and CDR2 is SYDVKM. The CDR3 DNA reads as TGTGCCAGCAGTTTGAGGGACTACACTGAAGCTTTCTTT. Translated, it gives CASSLRDYTEAFF.

CDR3 amino acids: CAWSVGRRNEKLFF. The CDR3 nucleotides read TGTGCCTGGAGCGTAGGGCGCCGTAATGAAAAACTGTTTTTT. The gene calls are TRBV30 and TRBJ1-4; D unresolved. This CDR3 has 14 residues. The V end lost 3 bases, the J end lost 4 bases, and 12 bases lay between the germline ends. Germline CDR1 reads GTSNPN; CDR2 reads SVGIG (reference sequence).

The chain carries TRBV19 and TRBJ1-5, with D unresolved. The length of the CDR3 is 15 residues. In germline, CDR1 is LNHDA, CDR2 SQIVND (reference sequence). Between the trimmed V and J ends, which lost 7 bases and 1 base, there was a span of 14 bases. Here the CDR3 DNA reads TGTGCCAGTACCTCTGGCCCGGGGAGCAATCAGCCCCAGCATTTT. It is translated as CASTSGPGSNQPQHF.

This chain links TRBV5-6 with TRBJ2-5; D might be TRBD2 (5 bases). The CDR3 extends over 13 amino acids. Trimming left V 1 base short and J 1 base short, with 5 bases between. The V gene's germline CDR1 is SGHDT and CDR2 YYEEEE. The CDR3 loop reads CASSLRGQETQYF. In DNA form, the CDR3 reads TGTGCCAGCAGCTTGCGGGGCCAAGAGACCCAGTACTTC.

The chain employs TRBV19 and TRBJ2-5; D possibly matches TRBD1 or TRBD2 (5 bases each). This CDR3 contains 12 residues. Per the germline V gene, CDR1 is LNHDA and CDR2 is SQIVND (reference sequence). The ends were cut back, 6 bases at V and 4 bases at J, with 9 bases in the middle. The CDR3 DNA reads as TGTGCCAGTAGGGGGACGGGAGAGACCCAGTACTTC. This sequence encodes CASRGTGETQYF.

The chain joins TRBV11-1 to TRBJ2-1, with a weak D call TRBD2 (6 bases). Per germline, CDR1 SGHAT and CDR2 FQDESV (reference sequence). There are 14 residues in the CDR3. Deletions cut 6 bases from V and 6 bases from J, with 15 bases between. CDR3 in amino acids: CASRGAGNLNEQFF. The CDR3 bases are TGTGCCAGCAGAGGGGCGGGAAACCTCAATGAGCAGTTCTTC.

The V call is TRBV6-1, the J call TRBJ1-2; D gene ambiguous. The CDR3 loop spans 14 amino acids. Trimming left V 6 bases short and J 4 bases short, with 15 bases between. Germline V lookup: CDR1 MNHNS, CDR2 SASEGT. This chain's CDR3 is CASRKDGAGYGYTF. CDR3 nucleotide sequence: TGTGCCAGCAGAAAGGACGGAGCCGGCTATGGCTACACCTTC.

The CDR3 is CASSAQWGITNEKLFF. CDR3 nucleotides: TGTGCCAGTAGTGCCCAATGGGGGATCACTAATGAAAAACTGTTTTTT. The chain links TRBV19 to TRBJ1-4, with TRBD1 as a possible D gene (5 bases). There are 16 residues in the CDR3. Germline CDR1 and CDR2: LNHDA and SQIVND (reference sequence). V was pared by 5 bases and J by 2 bases, with 15 bases between.

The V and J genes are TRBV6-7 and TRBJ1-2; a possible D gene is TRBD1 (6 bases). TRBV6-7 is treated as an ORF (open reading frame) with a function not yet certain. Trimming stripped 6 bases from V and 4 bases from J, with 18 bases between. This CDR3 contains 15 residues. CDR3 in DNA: TGTGCCAGCAGCGCCCCGGACAGAGGAGGCTATGGCTACACCTTC. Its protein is CASSAPDRGGYGYTF.

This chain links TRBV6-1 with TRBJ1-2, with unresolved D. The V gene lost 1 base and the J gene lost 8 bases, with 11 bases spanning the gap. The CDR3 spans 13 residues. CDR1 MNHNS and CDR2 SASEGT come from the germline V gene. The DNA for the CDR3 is TGTGCCAGCAGTGAAGTTCGTGGGAGGGGCTACACCTTC. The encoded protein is CASSEVRGRGYTF.

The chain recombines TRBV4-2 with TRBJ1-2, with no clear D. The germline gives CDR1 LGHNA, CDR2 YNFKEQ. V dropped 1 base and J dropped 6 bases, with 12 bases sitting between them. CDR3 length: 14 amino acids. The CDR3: CASSQGWGTDGYTF. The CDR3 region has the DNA TGTGCCAGCAGCCAAGGTTGGGGTACGGATGGCTACACCTTC.